This passage covers 6 T cell receptor beta chains from one sample sequenced in a study of blood T cell repertoires in COVID-19. Generated by immunoSEQ multiplex PCR, the TCRdb table keeps only in-frame clones and is missing some. Among over 50,000 clones listed, over 70% were seen once. The specimen was peripheral blood. The receptors come from a human donor with active or convalescent COVID-19. The donor label of this sample is uncertain.

The V gene is TRBV30, the J gene TRBJ2-1; no definite D call. The CDR3 has 11 residues. The V end lost 0 bases, the J end lost 10 bases, and 7 bases lay between the germline ends. The V gene's germline CDR1 is GTSNPN and CDR2 SVGIG (reference sequence). The CDR3, as DNA: TGTGCCTGGAGTGTACGAAGCGAGCAGTTCTTC. Its translation is CAWSVRSEQFF.

The rearrangement joins TRBV4-2 to TRBJ1-6; TRBD1 matches at 8 bases. The J segment lost 7 bases and the V segment lost 2 bases, leaving 7 bases of the junction unmatched. Germline CDR1 LGHNA, CDR2 YNFKEQ. This CDR3 spans 16 amino acids. The CDR3 bases are TGTGCCAGCAGCCAACCCTCAGGACAGGGCAATTCACCCCTCCACTTT. This sequence encodes CASSQPSGQGNSPLHF.

The chain couples TRBV25-1 to TRBJ1-6; 10 bases line up with TRBD1. The J segment lost 10 bases and the V segment lost 4 bases, leaving 4 bases of the junction unmatched. CDR1 MGHDK and CDR2 SYGVNS come from the germline V gene. This CDR3 contains 14 residues. CDR3 amino acids: CASSAGTGVSPLHF. CDR3 DNA sequence: TGTGCCAGCAGTGCCGGGACAGGGGTATCACCCCTCCACTTT.

Written as DNA, the CDR3 is TGCGCCAGCAGCCAAGCCGGAGCGGGAGTAACAGATACGCAGTATTTT. Its protein product is CASSQAGAGVTDTQYF. The rearrangement uses TRBV4-3 and TRBJ2-3, with 8 bases identical to TRBD2. The trim removed 1 base at V and 3 bases at J, leaving 6 bases unmatched. Germline CDR1 is LGHNA and CDR2 is YSLEER. CDR3 length equals 16 residues.

The chain uses TRBV9 and TRBJ1-5; D call uncertain. There are 14 residues in the CDR3. The germline V and J ends were trimmed by 0 bases and 6 bases, with 10 bases remaining between them. Germline assignment: CDR1 SGDLS and CDR2 YYNGEE. CDR3 in amino acids: CASSVGSESQPQHF. The CDR3 DNA reads TGTGCCAGCAGCGTAGGGTCAGAAAGTCAGCCCCAGCATTTT.

The chain has TRBV15 and TRBJ1-2; D unclear. CDR1 and CDR2 (germline): LNHNV, YYDKDF (reference sequence). The V gene lost 0 bases and the J gene lost 0 bases, with 8 bases spanning the gap. This CDR3 has 15 amino acids. The CDR3 region is CATSRDPGSNYGYTF. The CDR3 nucleotides are TGTGCCACCAGCAGAGATCCGGGTTCTAACTATGGCTACACCTTC. The whole variable domain, filled in from reference TRBV15 and TRBJ1-2, reads DAMVIQNPRYQVTQFGKPVTLSCSQTLNHNVMYWYQQKSSQAPKLLFHYYDKDFNNEADTPDNFQSRRPNTSFCFLDIRSPGLGDTAMYLCATSRDPGSNYGYTFGSGTRLTVV.